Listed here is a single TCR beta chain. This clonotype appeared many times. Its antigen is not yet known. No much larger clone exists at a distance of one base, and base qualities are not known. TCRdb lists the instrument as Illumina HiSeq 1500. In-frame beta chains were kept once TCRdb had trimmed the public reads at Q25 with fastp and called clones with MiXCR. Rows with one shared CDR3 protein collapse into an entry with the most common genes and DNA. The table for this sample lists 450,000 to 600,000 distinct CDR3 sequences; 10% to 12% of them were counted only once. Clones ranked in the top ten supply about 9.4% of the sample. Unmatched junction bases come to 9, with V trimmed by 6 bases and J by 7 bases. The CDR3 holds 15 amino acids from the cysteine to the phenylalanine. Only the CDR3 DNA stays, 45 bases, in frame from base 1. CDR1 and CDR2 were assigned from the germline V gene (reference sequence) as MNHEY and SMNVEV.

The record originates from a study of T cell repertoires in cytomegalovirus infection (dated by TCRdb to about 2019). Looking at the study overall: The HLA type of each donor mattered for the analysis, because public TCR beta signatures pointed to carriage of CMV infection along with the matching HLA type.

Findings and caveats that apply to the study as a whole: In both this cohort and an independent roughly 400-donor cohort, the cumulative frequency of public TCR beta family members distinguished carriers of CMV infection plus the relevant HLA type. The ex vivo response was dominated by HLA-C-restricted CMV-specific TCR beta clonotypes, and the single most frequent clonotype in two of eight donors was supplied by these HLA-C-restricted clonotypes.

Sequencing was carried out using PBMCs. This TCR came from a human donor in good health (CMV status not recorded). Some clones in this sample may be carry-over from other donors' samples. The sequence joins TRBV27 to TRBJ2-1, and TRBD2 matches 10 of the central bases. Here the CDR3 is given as CASSSSGSTGNEQFF. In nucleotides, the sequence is TGTGCCAGCAGCTCTAGCGGGAGTACGGGGAATGAGCAGTTCTTC.